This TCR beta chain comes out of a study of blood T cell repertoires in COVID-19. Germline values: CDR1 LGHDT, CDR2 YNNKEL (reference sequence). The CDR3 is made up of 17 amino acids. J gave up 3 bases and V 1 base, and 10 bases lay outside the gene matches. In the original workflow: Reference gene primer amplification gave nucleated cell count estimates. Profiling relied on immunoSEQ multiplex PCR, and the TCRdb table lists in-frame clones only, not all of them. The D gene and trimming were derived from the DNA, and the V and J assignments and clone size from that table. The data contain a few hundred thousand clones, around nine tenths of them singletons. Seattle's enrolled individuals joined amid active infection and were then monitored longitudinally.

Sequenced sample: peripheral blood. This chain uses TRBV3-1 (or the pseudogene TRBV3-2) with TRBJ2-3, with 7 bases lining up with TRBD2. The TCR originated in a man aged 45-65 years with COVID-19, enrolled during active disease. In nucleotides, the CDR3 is TGTGCCAGCAGCCAAGGACTCCCTTGGGGGGGAACAGATACGCAGTATTTT. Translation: CASSQGLPWGGTDTQYF.